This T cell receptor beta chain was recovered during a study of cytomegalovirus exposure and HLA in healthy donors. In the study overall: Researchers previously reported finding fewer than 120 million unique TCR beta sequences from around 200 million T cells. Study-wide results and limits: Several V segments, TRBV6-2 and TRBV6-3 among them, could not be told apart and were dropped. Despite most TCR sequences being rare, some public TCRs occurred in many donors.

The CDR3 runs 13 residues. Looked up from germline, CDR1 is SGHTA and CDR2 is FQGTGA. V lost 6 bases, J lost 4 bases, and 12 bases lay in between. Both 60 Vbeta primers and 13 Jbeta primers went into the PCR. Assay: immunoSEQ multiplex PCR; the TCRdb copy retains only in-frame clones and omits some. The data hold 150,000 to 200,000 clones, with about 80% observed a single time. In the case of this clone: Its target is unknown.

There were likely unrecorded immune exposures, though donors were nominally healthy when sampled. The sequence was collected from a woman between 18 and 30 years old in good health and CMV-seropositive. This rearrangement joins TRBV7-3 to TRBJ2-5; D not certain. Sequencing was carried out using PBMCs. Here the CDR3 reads CASSNHPGETQYF. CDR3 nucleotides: TGTGCCAGCAGTAACCACCCGGGAGAGACCCAGTACTTC.